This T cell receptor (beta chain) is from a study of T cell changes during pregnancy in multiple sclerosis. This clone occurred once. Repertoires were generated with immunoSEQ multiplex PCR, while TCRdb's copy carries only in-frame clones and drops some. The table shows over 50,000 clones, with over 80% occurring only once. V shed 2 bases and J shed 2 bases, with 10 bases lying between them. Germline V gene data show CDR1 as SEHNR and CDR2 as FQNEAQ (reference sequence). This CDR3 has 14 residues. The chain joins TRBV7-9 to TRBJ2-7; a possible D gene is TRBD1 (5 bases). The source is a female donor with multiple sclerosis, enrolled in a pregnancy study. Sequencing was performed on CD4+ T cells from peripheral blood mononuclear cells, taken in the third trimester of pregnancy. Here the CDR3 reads CASSLTQTAYEQYF. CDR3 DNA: TGTGCCAGCAGCTTAACTCAGACAGCCTACGAGCAGTACTTC. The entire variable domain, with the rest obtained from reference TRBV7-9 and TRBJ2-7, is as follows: DTGVSQNPRHKITKRGQNVTFRCDPISEHNRLYWYRQTLGQGPEFLTYFQNEAQLEKSRLLSDRFSAERPKGSFSTLEIQRTEQGDSAMYLCASSLTQTAYEQYFGPGTRLTVT.